The 27 T cell receptor beta chains presented below share a single source sample, sequenced in a study of T-cell memory formation after mild COVID-19. TCRdb recomputed calls from the 5' RACE reads with MiXCR, one row per CDR3 protein. The top ten clones hold about an eighth of a sample with over 400,000 distinct CDR3 sequences, 20% to 30% of them seen once. What was sequenced was PBMCs or a T cell subset sorted from them (not recorded which). These receptors were obtained from an adult woman who had mild COVID-19 (a few samples of this study predate the infection). Cell type and time point are not known.

This clonotype appeared many times. The chain couples TRBV6-2 or TRBV6-3 to TRBJ2-7; 7 bases are shared with TRBD1. The CDR3 sequence is 13 residues long. CDR1 and CDR2 (germline): MNHEY, SVGEGT. The J segment lost 4 bases and the V segment lost 7 bases, leaving 7 bases of the junction unmatched. The CDR3 sequence is CASTSDRRYEQYF. CDR3 in DNA: TGTGCCAGCACGTCGGACAGGCGGTACGAGCAGTACTTC.

This clonotype was seen only a few times. The V call is TRBV20-1, the J call TRBJ2-7; D could derive from TRBD1 or TRBD2 (5 bases each). V was trimmed by 3 bases and J by 3 bases, leaving 18 bases between them. This CDR3 spans 15 amino acids. CDR1 DFQATT and CDR2 SNEGSKA come from the germline V gene (reference sequence). CDR3 nucleotide sequence: TGCAGTGCTAGCCCTGGGGCTAGCAGCCACTACGAGCAGTACTTC. Its translation is CSASPGASSHYEQYF.

The genes are TRBV29-1 and TRBJ2-7; 7 bases match TRBD1. V lost 0 bases to trimming and J lost 0 bases; unmatched junction nucleotides: 5. CDR3 length: 15 amino acids. The germline gives CDR1 SQVTM, CDR2 ANQGSEA. In DNA form, the CDR3 reads TGCAGCGTTGAAGACCTGACAGGGTTCTCCTACGAGCAGTACTTC. This codes for CSVEDLTGFSYEQYF.

The table lists this clonotype with a few counts. V usage is TRBV6-5 and J usage is TRBJ2-1; 9 bases line up with TRBD1. The CDR3 is made up of 13 amino acids. The trim removed 11 bases at V and 2 bases at J, leaving 4 bases unmatched. Germline-derived CDR1 and CDR2 are MNHEY and SVGAGI. The CDR3 loop reads CAAYRGPYNEQFF. The CDR3, as DNA: TGTGCCGCTTACAGGGGGCCCTACAATGAGCAGTTCTTC.

This clonotype was observed a few times. The CDR3 is CSARGGTAVLQETQYF. DNA for the CDR3: TGCAGTGCTAGAGGAGGGACAGCAGTCCTCCAAGAGACCCAGTACTTC. This chain connects TRBV20-1 to TRBJ2-5; 7 positions match TRBD1. Per germline, CDR1 DFQATT and CDR2 SNEGSKA (reference sequence). There are 16 residues in the CDR3. Germline trimming cut 1 base from V and 1 base from J; bases unmatched to any gene: 9.

This clonotype was picked up a small number of times. The rearrangement joins TRBV30 to TRBJ1-2; D unclear. The CDR3 is 15 amino acids. Trimming stripped 0 bases from V and 2 bases from J, with 13 bases between. Germline assignment: CDR1 GTSNPN and CDR2 SVGIG (reference sequence). In DNA, the CDR3 is TGTGCCTGGAGTGTAGGCAGGCCAGAGAACTATGGCTACACCTTC. This sequence encodes CAWSVGRPENYGYTF.

This clonotype was observed a handful of times. The rearrangement uses TRBV7-9 and TRBJ2-1; maybe TRBD2 (6 bases). V was cut by 5 bases and J by 10 bases, with 12 bases left in between. This CDR3 is 12 amino acids long. Germline CDR1 reads SEHNR; CDR2 reads FQNEAQ (reference sequence). The CDR3, as DNA: TGTGCCAGCAGCCTCACGGAGGGGGAGCAGTTCTTC. Protein: CASSLTEGEQFF.

The chain uses TRBV12-3 or TRBV12-4 and TRBJ2-5; D unresolved. This CDR3 contains 13 residues. V was shortened by 0 bases and J by 4 bases, with 6 bases between the two germline ends. CDR3 region: CASSLAALETQYF. CDR3 nucleotide sequence: TGTGCCAGCAGTTTAGCGGCCCTAGAGACCCAGTACTTC.

This clonotype showed up just a few times. This chain joins TRBV7-2 and TRBJ2-3; D not certain. This CDR3 comprises 15 residues. Per the germline V gene, CDR1 is SGHTA and CDR2 is FQGNSA. Between the trimmed V and J ends, which lost 2 bases and 4 bases, there was a span of 13 bases. The CDR3 protein is CASSLRVGVPDTQYF. The CDR3 DNA is TGTGCCAGCAGCTTAAGGGTCGGAGTTCCAGATACGCAGTATTTT.

Only a few counts were recorded for this clonotype. The rearrangement links TRBV10-3 to TRBJ2-1; D not resolved. V was cut by 4 bases and J by 8 bases, with 6 bases left in between. CDR3 length: 11 residues. CDR1 ENHRY and CDR2 SYGVKD come from the germline V gene. The CDR3 is CAISVRDEQFF. CDR3 DNA sequence: TGTGCCATCAGTGTAAGGGATGAGCAGTTCTTC.

The V and J genes are TRBV20-1 and TRBJ2-5, with D unclear. The V and J ends lost 5 bases and 4 bases respectively, with 8 bases between them. The CDR3 runs to 11 residues. Germline assignment: CDR1 DFQATT and CDR2 SNEGSKA (reference sequence). Here the CDR3 DNA reads TGCAGTGCTTGGTCAGGAGAGACCCAGTACTTC. This sequence encodes CSAWSGETQYF.

The genes are TRBV11-2 and TRBJ2-5; 7 bases are shared with TRBD1. The CDR3 length is 16 residues. Per germline, CDR1 SGHAT and CDR2 FQNNGV. After removal of 1 base from V and 5 bases from J, the junction contained 10 bases not matched to a gene. The CDR3 sequence is CASSLVRGRGLETQYF. CDR3 in DNA: TGTGCCAGCAGCTTAGTAAGGGGGCGAGGTTTGGAGACCCAGTACTTC.

This clonotype came up a few times. V and J are TRBV7-9 and TRBJ1-2; D gene unclear. The CDR3 consists of 13 residues. Trimming shortened V by 5 bases and J by 6 bases, and 13 bases separated the two germline ends. CDR1 is SEHNR and CDR2 is FQNEAQ in the germline V gene (reference sequence). CDR3 amino acids: CASSIQVIDGYTF. The CDR3 coding sequence is TGTGCCAGCAGCATACAAGTAATTGATGGCTACACCTTC.

This clonotype was counted a few times. This CDR3 is CAWMSWGLYGYTF. As DNA, the CDR3 is TGTGCCTGGATGTCTTGGGGGCTCTATGGCTACACCTTC. The rearrangement uses TRBV30 and TRBJ1-2, with TRBD1 as a possible D gene (6 bases). V was clipped by 4 bases and J by 4 bases, with 13 bases between them. From germline, CDR1 is GTSNPN and CDR2 SVGIG (reference sequence). This CDR3 has 13 residues.

The J gene is TRBJ1-2, the V gene TRBV4-2; D remains ambiguous. The CDR3 sequence is 14 residues long. V was pared by 0 bases and J by 6 bases, with 11 bases between. The germline V gene has CDR1 LGHNA and CDR2 YNFKEQ. CDR3 nucleotide sequence: TGTGCCAGCAGCCAAGATGCTCAGGATCATGGCTACACCTTC. This sequence encodes CASSQDAQDHGYTF.

This clonotype was seen a few times. The J gene is TRBJ2-7, the V gene TRBV12-3 or TRBV12-4; D perhaps matches TRBD1 (5 bases). Trimming took 6 bases from V and 3 from J, leaving 6 bases between them. The CDR3 is made up of 11 amino acids. CDR3 DNA sequence: TGTGCCAGCAGACAGGACTACGAGCAGTACTTC. Encoded protein: CASRQDYEQYF.

This clonotype was seen repeatedly, ten times or more. The chain is built from TRBV2 and TRBJ2-2, with D unresolved. The CDR3 covers 12 residues. Germline V gene sequence: CDR1 SNHLY, CDR2 FYNNEI. Trimming shortened V by 7 bases and J by 6 bases, and 9 bases separated the two germline ends. CDR3 sequence: CASTGRAGELFF. In DNA form, the CDR3 reads TGTGCCAGCACCGGACGGGCCGGGGAGCTGTTTTTT.

The chain has TRBV20-1 and TRBJ2-2; 8 bases line up with TRBD2. The CDR3 runs 16 residues. V was pared by 3 bases and J by 6 bases, with 12 bases of the junction left unmatched. CDR1 and CDR2 (germline): DFQATT, SNEGSKA (reference sequence). CDR3 protein: CSASPLGGGPPGELFF. The CDR3 DNA is TGCAGTGCTAGCCCCCTCGGCGGGGGGCCCCCCGGGGAGCTGTTTTTT.

This clonotype has only a few counts. V is TRBV6-1 and J is TRBJ2-1; 7 bases agree with TRBD1. Trimming removed 8 bases from V and 10 bases from J; junction bases left unmatched: 11. The CDR3 consists of 13 residues. Germline V gene data show CDR1 as MNHNS and CDR2 as SASEGT. The CDR3 sequence: CASVPGQWGEQFF. The CDR3 bases are TGTGCCAGCGTTCCGGGACAGTGGGGGGAGCAGTTCTTC.

This clonotype was counted between two and nine times. The CDR3 loop is CASSPQAGQANYEQYF. The CDR3 DNA sequence: TGCGCCAGCAGCCCACAGGCGGGACAGGCGAACTACGAGCAGTACTTC. The J gene is TRBJ2-7, the V gene TRBV5-1, with 8 bases matching TRBD1. CDR1 SGHRS and CDR2 YFSETQ come from the germline V gene. V lost 4 bases to trimming and J lost 3 bases; unmatched junction nucleotides: 12. The CDR3 runs 16 residues.

The V and J genes are TRBV12-3 or TRBV12-4 and TRBJ1-3, with unresolved D. This CDR3 region has 10 residues. V dropped 2 bases and J dropped 9 bases, with 2 bases sitting between them. This chain's CDR3 is CASSLLTIYF. For the CDR3, the DNA is TGTGCCAGCAGTTTACTCACCATATATTTT.

The chain couples TRBV11-2 to TRBJ1-1; no clear D gene. This CDR3 comprises 13 residues. Deletions cut 1 base from V and 1 base from J, with 4 bases between. Germline CDR1 and CDR2: SGHAT and FQNNGV. The CDR3 here is CASSLVENTEAFF. The CDR3 region has the DNA TGTGCCAGCAGCTTAGTAGAGAACACTGAAGCTTTCTTT.

This sequence joins TRBV12-3 or TRBV12-4 and TRBJ2-2, with TRBD1 matching 8 bases. The CDR3 has 15 residues. J lost 6 bases, V lost 6 bases, and 9 bases had no gene match. CDR3 residues: CASSATDRGAGELFF. The CDR3 coding sequence is TGTGCCAGCAGCGCGACTGACAGGGGTGCCGGGGAGCTGTTTTTT.

This clonotype was picked up many times. The rearrangement joins TRBV5-1 to TRBJ2-2; no firm D call. This CDR3 is 16 amino acids long. The V end was cut by 0 bases, the J end by 2 bases, with 11 bases between. The germline V gene has CDR1 SGHRS and CDR2 YFSETQ. CDR3 sequence reads: CASSLVMSGNTGELFF. In DNA form, the CDR3 reads TGCGCCAGCAGCTTGGTGATGTCCGGCAACACCGGGGAGCTGTTTTTT.

This CDR3 reads CASRSGDGNTIYF. CDR3 bases: TGTGCCAGCCGGTCCGGGGATGGAAACACCATATATTTT. The V gene is TRBV27, the J gene TRBJ1-3, with unresolved D. Per germline, CDR1 MNHEY and CDR2 SMNVEV (reference sequence). Trimming took 8 bases from V and 3 from J, leaving 11 bases between them. CDR3 length equals 13 residues.

This clonotype was picked up a small number of times. This chain uses TRBV6-5 with TRBJ2-3; D tentatively fits TRBD1 or TRBD2 (5 bases each). V gave up 5 bases and J gave up 0 bases, with 12 bases separating them. This CDR3 spans 15 amino acids. CDR1 is MNHEY and CDR2 is SVGAGI in the germline V gene. The CDR3 sequence: CASSNRGVSTDTQYF. CDR3 sequence (DNA): TGTGCCAGCAGTAATAGGGGAGTGAGCACAGATACGCAGTATTTT.

The CDR3 is CASSTTGENQPQHF. CDR3 bases: TGTGCCAGCTCGACCACGGGGGAAAATCAGCCCCAGCATTTT. The chain carries TRBV12-3 or TRBV12-4 and TRBJ1-5, with D perhaps TRBD1 (5 bases). This CDR3 has 14 amino acids. Deletions cut 8 bases from V and 4 bases from J, with 15 bases between.